This is a list of T cell receptor beta chains from one sample in a study of CD8 T cells in Susac syndrome. TCRdb re-called the immunoSEQ multiplex PCR reads through MiXCR, storing one row per CDR3 protein. The sample lists about 200,000 distinct CDR3 sequences, roughly 96% seen once, with about 0.087% in the top ten. Source material: CD4+ T cells from PBMCs. The receptor set was obtained from a human donor with multiple sclerosis. Both conserved end residues are part of each CDR3. The D gene is left open where the match is weak. Some rows mark clone size as missing; the rest say once, few, many or name a class of expanded clone.

abundance: once; d_gene: -; v_gene: TRBV3-1; j_gene: TRBJ1-6; CDR3nt: TGTGCCAGCAGGTATAGACTAGATCCGGGGAGTAATTCACCCCTCCACTTT; CDR3aa: CASRYRLDPGSNSPLHF
abundance: -; d_gene: -; v_gene: TRBV11-2; j_gene: TRBJ2-3; CDR3nt: TGTGCCAGCAGCTTAGCTGGCCGTGGAGATACGCAGTATTTT; CDR3aa: CASSLAGRGDTQYF
abundance: -; d_gene: TRBD1; v_gene: TRBV2; j_gene: TRBJ2-3; CDR3nt: TGTGCCAGCAGGACAGGGCTGGGGACAGATACGCAGTATTTT; CDR3aa: CASRTGLGTDTQYF
abundance: -; d_gene: -; v_gene: TRBV6-6; j_gene: TRBJ2-7; CDR3nt: TGTGCCAGCAAAGGCAACGAGCAGTACTTC; CDR3aa: CASKGNEQYF
abundance: -; d_gene: -; v_gene: TRBV7-9; j_gene: TRBJ1-1; CDR3nt: TGTGCCAGCAGCCCCAAGACAGCGAACACTGAAGCTTTCTTT; CDR3aa: CASSPKTANTEAFF
abundance: -; d_gene: TRBD1; v_gene: TRBV7-9; j_gene: TRBJ1-1; CDR3nt: TGTGCCAGCAGCCTTTTAGACAGGGTTCAATCTGAAGCTTTCTTT; CDR3aa: CASSLLDRVQSEAFF
abundance: -; d_gene: TRBD1; v_gene: TRBV9; j_gene: TRBJ2-4; CDR3nt: TGTGCCAGCAGCGGTTCACAGGGGGCGAACATTCAGTACTTC; CDR3aa: CASSGSQGANIQYF
abundance: -; d_gene: -; v_gene: TRBV7-9; j_gene: TRBJ1-1; CDR3nt: TGTGCCAGCAGCTTATATGAGGGTTCTGAAGCTTTCTTT; CDR3aa: CASSLYEGSEAFF
abundance: -; d_gene: -; v_gene: TRBV30; j_gene: TRBJ2-7; CDR3nt: TGTGCCGGCCGGAGCCAGCCCCTCTACGAGCAGTACTTC; CDR3aa: CAGRSQPLYEQYF
abundance: -; d_gene: -; v_gene: TRBV18; j_gene: TRBJ1-4; CDR3nt: TGTGCCAGCTCCCGCTCTACTGCAACTAATGAAAAACTGTTTTTT; CDR3aa: CASSRSTATNEKLFF
abundance: -; d_gene: TRBD2; v_gene: TRBV30; j_gene: TRBJ2-3; CDR3nt: TGTGCCTGGAGTCCGCCGGGACTAGGGGGAGATACGCAGTATTTT; CDR3aa: CAWSPPGLGGDTQYF
abundance: -; d_gene: -; v_gene: TRBV6-6; j_gene: TRBJ1-4; CDR3nt: TGTGCCAGCAGTTACTCGAAAGGCGGGACTAATGAAAAACTGTTTTTT; CDR3aa: CASSYSKGGTNEKLFF
abundance: -; d_gene: TRBD2; v_gene: TRBV12-3/TRBV12-4; j_gene: TRBJ2-1; CDR3nt: TGTGCCAGCAGTAGACTAGCGGGGGGCCCTAGCTCCTACAATGAGCAGTTCTTC; CDR3aa: CASSRLAGGPSSYNEQFF
abundance: -; d_gene: -; v_gene: TRBV2; j_gene: TRBJ2-1; CDR3nt: TGTGCCAGCAACGCCGACAATGAGCAGTTCTTC; CDR3aa: CASNADNEQFF
abundance: -; d_gene: -; v_gene: TRBV19; j_gene: TRBJ2-5; CDR3nt: TGTGCCAGTAGTACCTTGTCCGGGGAGACCCAGTACTTC; CDR3aa: CASSTLSGETQYF
abundance: -; d_gene: -; v_gene: TRBV9; j_gene: TRBJ1-5; CDR3nt: TGTGCCAGCAGCCCCCTGGGAATAGTAGGGGCAGGGCAGCCCCAGCATTTT; CDR3aa: CASSPLGIVGAGQPQHF
abundance: -; d_gene: -; v_gene: TRBV30; j_gene: TRBJ1-1; CDR3nt: -; CDR3aa: CAWSVGAGSSTFF
abundance: -; d_gene: -; v_gene: TRBV30; j_gene: TRBJ2-3; CDR3nt: TGTGCCTGGACAGGCTCTAGCACAGATACGCAGTATTTT; CDR3aa: CAWTGSSTDTQYF
abundance: -; d_gene: -; v_gene: TRBV18; j_gene: TRBJ2-1; CDR3nt: TGTGCCAGCTCACCACCGGGCACCGGCTACAATGAGCAGTTCTTC; CDR3aa: CASSPPGTGYNEQFF
abundance: -; d_gene: TRBD2; v_gene: TRBV9; j_gene: TRBJ2-3; CDR3nt: TGTGCCAGCAGCGGGCGGGGGGACAACACAGATACGCAGTATTTT; CDR3aa: CASSGRGDNTDTQYF
abundance: -; d_gene: -; v_gene: TRBV29-1; j_gene: TRBJ1-1; CDR3nt: TGCAGCGTTGCAGCCCAGACGGGGGGGACTGAAGCTTTCTTT; CDR3aa: CSVAAQTGGTEAFF
abundance: -; d_gene: TRBD1; v_gene: TRBV7-8; j_gene: TRBJ1-2; CDR3nt: TGTGCCAGCAGCTCCTGGACAGGGAGTTATGGCTACACCTTC; CDR3aa: CASSSWTGSYGYTF
abundance: -; d_gene: -; v_gene: TRBV3-1; j_gene: TRBJ2-3; CDR3nt: TGTGCCAGCAGCCAACCCGCCCGCACAGATACGCAGTATTTT; CDR3aa: CASSQPARTDTQYF
abundance: -; d_gene: -; v_gene: TRBV14; j_gene: TRBJ2-3; CDR3nt: TGTGCCAGCAGCCAAGATTGGGCAGACACAGATACGCAGTATTTT; CDR3aa: CASSQDWADTDTQYF
abundance: -; d_gene: TRBD1; v_gene: TRBV18; j_gene: TRBJ1-1; CDR3nt: TGTGCCAGCTCGGGACAGGACACTGAAGCTTTCTTT; CDR3aa: CASSGQDTEAFF
abundance: -; d_gene: -; v_gene: TRBV5-4; j_gene: TRBJ2-5; CDR3nt: TGTGCCAGCACCAAATCGACGGGGAGTGAGACCCAGTACTTC; CDR3aa: CASTKSTGSETQYF
abundance: -; d_gene: -; v_gene: TRBV29-1; j_gene: TRBJ1-1; CDR3nt: TGCAGCGTTGCTTCAGGGGAGGGCACTGAAGCTTTCTTT; CDR3aa: CSVASGEGTEAFF
abundance: -; d_gene: -; v_gene: TRBV15; j_gene: TRBJ1-4; CDR3nt: TGTGCCACCAGCCCCCGGGGAGGCGGTGAAAAACTGTTTTTT; CDR3aa: CATSPRGGGEKLFF
abundance: -; d_gene: -; v_gene: TRBV6-5; j_gene: TRBJ1-5; CDR3nt: TGTGCCAGCAGTGTCTCAGGGTTCGATCAGCCCCAGCATTTT; CDR3aa: CASSVSGFDQPQHF
abundance: -; d_gene: -; v_gene: TRBV12-3/TRBV12-4; j_gene: TRBJ2-7; CDR3nt: TGTGCCAGCAGTTTTAGGACCTACGAGCAGTACTTC; CDR3aa: CASSFRTYEQYF
abundance: -; d_gene: -; v_gene: TRBV5-6; j_gene: TRBJ1-2; CDR3nt: TGTGCCAGCAGCCAGGGAGAGTGGGGCTACACCTTC; CDR3aa: CASSQGEWGYTF
abundance: -; d_gene: TRBD1; v_gene: TRBV20-1; j_gene: TRBJ2-7; CDR3nt: TGCAGTGCTAGCGGGACAGGGGGCTGGAGCTCCTACGAGCAGTACTTC; CDR3aa: CSASGTGGWSSYEQYF
abundance: -; d_gene: TRBD2; v_gene: TRBV29-1; j_gene: TRBJ2-1; CDR3nt: TGCAGCGTTTTCGGGGGGTTCATTAATGAGCAGTTCTTC; CDR3aa: CSVFGGFINEQFF
abundance: -; d_gene: -; v_gene: TRBV20-1; j_gene: TRBJ1-2; CDR3nt: TGCAGTGCTAGGAAGGGGATCGATGGCTACACCTTC; CDR3aa: CSARKGIDGYTF
abundance: -; d_gene: -; v_gene: TRBV7-9; j_gene: TRBJ2-2; CDR3nt: TGTGCCAGCAGATTCACCGGGGAGCTGTTTTTT; CDR3aa: CASRFTGELFF
abundance: -; d_gene: TRBD2; v_gene: TRBV27; j_gene: TRBJ2-3; CDR3nt: TGTGCCACAAGGACTAGCGGGAGAGATACGCAGTATTTT; CDR3aa: CATRTSGRDTQYF
abundance: -; d_gene: -; v_gene: TRBV9; j_gene: TRBJ1-1; CDR3nt: TGTGCCAGCAGCCGGGGGCACACGAACACTGAAGCTTTCTTT; CDR3aa: CASSRGHTNTEAFF
abundance: -; d_gene: TRBD2; v_gene: TRBV6-5; j_gene: TRBJ2-5; CDR3nt: TGTGCCAGCAGTCCGCGCCGGGGGGGTCCAGAGACCCAGTACTTC; CDR3aa: CASSPRRGGPETQYF
abundance: -; d_gene: TRBD1; v_gene: TRBV27; j_gene: TRBJ2-6; CDR3nt: TGTGCCAGCAGTTTAGTGGACAGGGCCGGGGCCAACGTCCTGACTTTC; CDR3aa: CASSLVDRAGANVLTF
abundance: -; d_gene: -; v_gene: TRBV24-1; j_gene: TRBJ2-2; CDR3nt: TGTGCCACCAGTTCCGGCCTGAACACCGGGGAGCTGTTTTTT; CDR3aa: CATSSGLNTGELFF
abundance: -; d_gene: TRBD2; v_gene: TRBV9; j_gene: TRBJ2-5; CDR3nt: TGTGCCAGCAGCGTACGTCCTAGCGGGAGCCAAGAGACCCAGTACTTC; CDR3aa: CASSVRPSGSQETQYF
abundance: -; d_gene: TRBD2; v_gene: TRBV29-1; j_gene: TRBJ2-3; CDR3nt: TGCAGCGTTTCGTCGCGGGAGTATGGTACGCAGTATTTT; CDR3aa: CSVSSREYGTQYF
abundance: -; d_gene: TRBD2; v_gene: TRBV30; j_gene: TRBJ2-1; CDR3nt: TGTGCCTGGAGTGTATCAAAGCGGGGGGCCTACTACAATGAGCAGTTCTTC; CDR3aa: CAWSVSKRGAYYNEQFF
abundance: -; d_gene: TRBD1; v_gene: TRBV24-1; j_gene: TRBJ2-1; CDR3nt: TGTGCCACCAGTGGGCTTACAGGGGGATGGCGCAATGAGCAGTTCTTC; CDR3aa: CATSGLTGGWRNEQFF
abundance: -; d_gene: -; v_gene: TRBV7-6; j_gene: TRBJ1-1; CDR3nt: TGTGCCAGCACCTCACCACCCCCCGGGGCTGAAGCTTTCTTT; CDR3aa: CASTSPPPGAEAFF
abundance: -; d_gene: -; v_gene: TRBV6-5; j_gene: TRBJ2-3; CDR3nt: TGTGCCAGCAGTGTCTCCCGCGGGAATACGCAGTATTTT; CDR3aa: CASSVSRGNTQYF
abundance: -; d_gene: -; v_gene: TRBV29-1; j_gene: TRBJ2-7; CDR3nt: TGCAGCGCCCGACCGTTTACAGGGTCCTACGAGCAGTACTTC; CDR3aa: CSARPFTGSYEQYF
abundance: -; d_gene: TRBD2; v_gene: TRBV9; j_gene: TRBJ2-1; CDR3nt: TGTGCCAGCAGCGTAGGGGGCAGCGGGGAATACAATGAGCAGTTCTTC; CDR3aa: CASSVGGSGEYNEQFF
abundance: -; d_gene: TRBD2; v_gene: TRBV7-8; j_gene: TRBJ2-1; CDR3nt: TGTGCCAGCAGCTTTCAAGGCGGGGGAGGAGAGCAGTTCTTC; CDR3aa: CASSFQGGGGEQFF
abundance: -; d_gene: TRBD2; v_gene: TRBV20-1; j_gene: TRBJ2-1; CDR3nt: TGCAGTGCACTCTTACGGACTAGCGGGAGGTCCTACAATGAGCAGTTCTTC; CDR3aa: CSALLRTSGRSYNEQFF
abundance: -; d_gene: -; v_gene: TRBV5-1; j_gene: TRBJ2-7; CDR3nt: TGCGCCAGCAGAGATTTAAGGGGGAGTGGAGGCTACGAGCAGTACTTC; CDR3aa: CASRDLRGSGGYEQYF
abundance: -; d_gene: -; v_gene: TRBV20-1; j_gene: TRBJ1-6; CDR3nt: TGCAGTGCGGCCGACCTTAATTCACCCCTCCACTTT; CDR3aa: CSAADLNSPLHF
abundance: -; d_gene: -; v_gene: TRBV24-1; j_gene: TRBJ2-6; CDR3nt: TGTGCCACCAGTGATAACCCGACGAATCAGGGAAGTGTCTCTGGGGCCAACGTCCTGACTTTC; CDR3aa: CATSDNPTNQGSVSGANVLTF
abundance: -; d_gene: -; v_gene: TRBV30; j_gene: TRBJ2-4; CDR3nt: TGTGCCTGGAGCAAGACCGGGACACCCACCCTTGGCATTCAGTACTTC; CDR3aa: CAWSKTGTPTLGIQYF
abundance: -; d_gene: -; v_gene: TRBV6-2/TRBV6-3; j_gene: TRBJ2-5; CDR3nt: TGTGCCAGCAGTTACGAGGTTCTGACCCAGTACTTC; CDR3aa: CASSYEVLTQYF
abundance: -; d_gene: -; v_gene: TRBV3-1; j_gene: TRBJ2-3; CDR3nt: TGTGCCAGCAGCCACCTCCCGGGCAGGGGAGATACGCAGTATTTT; CDR3aa: CASSHLPGRGDTQYF
abundance: -; d_gene: -; v_gene: TRBV24-1; j_gene: TRBJ2-1; CDR3nt: TGTGCCACCAGTGATTTTGATGAGCAGTTCTTC; CDR3aa: CATSDFDEQFF